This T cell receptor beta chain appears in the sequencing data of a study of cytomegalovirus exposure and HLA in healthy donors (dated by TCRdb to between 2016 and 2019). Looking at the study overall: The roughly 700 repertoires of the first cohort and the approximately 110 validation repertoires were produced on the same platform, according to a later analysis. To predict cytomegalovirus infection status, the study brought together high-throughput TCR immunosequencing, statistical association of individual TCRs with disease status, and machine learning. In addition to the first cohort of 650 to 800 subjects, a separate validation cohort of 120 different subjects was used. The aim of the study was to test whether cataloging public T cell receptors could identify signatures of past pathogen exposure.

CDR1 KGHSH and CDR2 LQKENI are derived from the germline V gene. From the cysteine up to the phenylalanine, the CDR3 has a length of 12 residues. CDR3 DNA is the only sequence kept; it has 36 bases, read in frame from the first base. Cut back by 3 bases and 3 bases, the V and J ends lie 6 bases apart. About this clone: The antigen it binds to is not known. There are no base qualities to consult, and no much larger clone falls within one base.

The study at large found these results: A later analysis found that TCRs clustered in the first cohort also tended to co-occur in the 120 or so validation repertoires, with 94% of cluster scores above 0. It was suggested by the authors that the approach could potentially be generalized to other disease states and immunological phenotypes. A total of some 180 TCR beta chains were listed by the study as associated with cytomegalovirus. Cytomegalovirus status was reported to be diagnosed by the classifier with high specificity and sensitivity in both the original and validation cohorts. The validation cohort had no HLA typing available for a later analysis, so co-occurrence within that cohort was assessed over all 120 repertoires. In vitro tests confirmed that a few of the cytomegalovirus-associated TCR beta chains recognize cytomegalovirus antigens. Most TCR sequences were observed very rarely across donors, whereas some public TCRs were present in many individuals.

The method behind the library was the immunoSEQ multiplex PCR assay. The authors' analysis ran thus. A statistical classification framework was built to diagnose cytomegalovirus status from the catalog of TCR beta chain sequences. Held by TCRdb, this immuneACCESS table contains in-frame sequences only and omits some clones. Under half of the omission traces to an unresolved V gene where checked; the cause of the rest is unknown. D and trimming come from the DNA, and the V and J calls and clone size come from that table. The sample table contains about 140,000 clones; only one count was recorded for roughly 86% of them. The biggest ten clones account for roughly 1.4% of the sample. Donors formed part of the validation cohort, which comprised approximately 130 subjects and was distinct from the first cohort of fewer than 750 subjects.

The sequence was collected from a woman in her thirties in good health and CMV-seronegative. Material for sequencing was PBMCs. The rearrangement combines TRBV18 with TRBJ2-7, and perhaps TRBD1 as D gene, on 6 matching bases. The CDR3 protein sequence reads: CASSPGHYEQYF. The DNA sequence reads TGTGCCAGCTCACCGGGACACTACGAGCAGTACTTC. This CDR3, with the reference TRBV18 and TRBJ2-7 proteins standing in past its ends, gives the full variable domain NAGVMQNPRHLVRRRGQEARLRCSPMKGHSHVYWYRQLPEEGLKFMVYLQKENIIDESGMPKERFSAEFPKEGPSILRIQQVVRGDSAAYFCASSPGHYEQYFGPGTRLTVT.